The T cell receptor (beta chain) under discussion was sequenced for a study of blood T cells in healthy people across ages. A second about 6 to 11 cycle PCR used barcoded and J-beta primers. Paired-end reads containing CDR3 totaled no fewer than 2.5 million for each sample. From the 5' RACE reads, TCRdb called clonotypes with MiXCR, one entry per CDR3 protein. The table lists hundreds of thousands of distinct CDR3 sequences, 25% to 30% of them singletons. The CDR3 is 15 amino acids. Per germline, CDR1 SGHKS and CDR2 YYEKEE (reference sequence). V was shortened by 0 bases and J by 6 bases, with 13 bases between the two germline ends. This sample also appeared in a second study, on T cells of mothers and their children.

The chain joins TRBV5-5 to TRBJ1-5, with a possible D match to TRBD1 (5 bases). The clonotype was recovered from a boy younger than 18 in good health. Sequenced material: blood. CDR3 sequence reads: CASSLERGGGQPQHF. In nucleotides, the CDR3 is TGTGCCAGCAGCTTGGAGAGGGGAGGAGGTCAGCCCCAGCATTTT.